The 17 T cell receptor beta chains below all came from one sample that was sequenced in a study of T cell responses to AZD1222 COVID-19 vaccine. The assay was immunoSEQ multiplex PCR, and TCRdb's table has in-frame clones only and misses some. The sample lists roughly 200,000 clones, roughly 92% occurring once. Here the sequenced sample was peripheral blood, taken 28 days after the second AZD1222 dose. The receptors derive from an adult who received the AZD1222 COVID-19 vaccine.

The CDR3 bases are TGTGCCAGCAGCTTAACGAGCGTCCAAGAGACCCAGTACTTC. It specifies CASSLTSVQETQYF. The V and J genes are TRBV7-2 and TRBJ2-5; D unresolved. CDR1 SGHTA and CDR2 FQGNSA come from the germline V gene. This CDR3 region has 14 residues. V lost 2 bases and J 1 base, leaving 8 bases between the germline ends.

Here the CDR3 DNA reads TGTGCCACCAGCAGAGAAAGAAGCGGGGCCTACAATGAGCAGTTCTTC. Translation gives CATSRERSGAYNEQFF. V and J are TRBV15 and TRBJ2-1, with 7 bases fitting TRBD2. With V trimmed by 0 bases and J by 2 bases, 4 bases remained unmatched. This CDR3 spans 16 amino acids. The V gene's germline CDR1 is LNHNV and CDR2 YYDKDF (reference sequence).

V usage is TRBV30 and J usage is TRBJ2-3; 8 nucleotides align to TRBD1. CDR1 is GTSNPN, CDR2 SVGIG, per germline (reference sequence). The CDR3 runs 14 residues. V was pared by 4 bases and J by 6 bases, with 9 bases of the junction left unmatched. The CDR3 loop reads CAWNPRGRADTQYF. In DNA, the CDR3 is TGTGCCTGGAATCCCAGGGGGCGGGCGGATACGCAGTATTTT.

This clone has more than one count but fewer than ten. The chain recombines TRBV7-3 with TRBJ1-6, with a possible D match to TRBD1 (6 bases). Between the trimmed V and J ends, which lost 0 bases and 13 bases, there was a span of 13 bases. The CDR3 has 14 residues. CDR1 SGHTA and CDR2 FQGTGA come from the germline V gene. CDR3 in amino acids: CASSLTGGARPLHF. The CDR3 coding sequence is TGTGCCAGCAGCTTAACAGGGGGAGCGCGTCCCCTCCACTTT. The entire variable domain, with the rest obtained from reference TRBV7-3 and TRBJ1-6, is as follows: GAGVSQTPSNKVTEKGKYVELRCDPISGHTALYWYRQSLGQGPEFLIYFQGTGAADDSGLPNDRFFAVRPEGSVSTLKIQRTERGDSAVYLCASSLTGGARPLHFGNGTRLTVT.

The rearrangement joins TRBV30 to TRBJ2-6; 10 nucleotides align to TRBD1. V was pared by 0 bases and J by 0 bases, with 20 bases of the junction left unmatched. The CDR3 totals 23 residues. From germline, CDR1 is GTSNPN and CDR2 SVGIG (reference sequence). CDR3 amino acids: CAWSVQRGTGAIRKYSGANVLTF. The CDR3 DNA reads TGTGCCTGGAGTGTCCAAAGGGGGACAGGGGCGATCCGGAAATACTCTGGGGCCAACGTCCTGACTTTC.

This chain links TRBV5-1 with TRBJ1-4; D is ambiguous. This CDR3 contains 16 residues. V lost 4 bases and J 1 base, leaving 14 bases between the germline ends. CDR1 and CDR2 (germline): SGHRS, YFSETQ. CDR3 amino acids: CASSKDPGGTNEKLFF. The CDR3 DNA reads TGCGCCAGCAGCAAGGACCCGGGTGGAACTAATGAAAAACTGTTTTTT.

CDR3 in amino acids: CASSTGRNYEQYF. The CDR3 DNA is TGTGCCAGCAGCACGGGACGGAACTACGAGCAGTACTTC. The chain is built from TRBV13 and TRBJ2-7; either TRBD1 or TRBD2 may fit D (5 bases each). This CDR3 has 13 amino acids. Germline-derived CDR1 and CDR2 are PRHDT and FYEKMQ (reference sequence). Trimming took 5 bases from V and 3 from J, leaving 11 bases between them.

This rearrangement joins TRBV5-8 to TRBJ2-7; the match to TRBD2 covers 7 bases. CDR1 and CDR2 (germline): SGHTS, YDEGEE. CDR3 length equals 16 residues. Germline trimming cut 4 bases from V and 2 bases from J; bases unmatched to any gene: 12. The CDR3 nucleotides are TGTGCCAGCAGCCCACTATGGGGGGGTACCCCCTACGAGCAGTACTTC. This sequence encodes CASSPLWGGTPYEQYF.

This chain links TRBV7-9 with TRBJ1-2; a weak D match, TRBD1 (6 bases). Germline values: CDR1 SEHNR, CDR2 FQNEAQ (reference sequence). V was shortened by 1 base and J by 2 bases, with 11 bases between the two germline ends. The CDR3 sequence is 15 residues long. CDR3 amino acids: CASSLVGGRNYGYTF. In DNA form, the CDR3 reads TGTGCCAGCAGCTTAGTAGGGGGTAGGAACTATGGCTACACCTTC.

CDR3 DNA sequence: TGTGCCAGCAAACGAGGACAGATGAACACTGAAGCTTTCTTT. Its protein product is CASKRGQMNTEAFF. This chain uses TRBV2 with TRBJ1-1; tentative D call: TRBD1 (6 bases). The germline V gene encodes CDR1 SNHLY and CDR2 FYNNEI. V was cut by 7 bases and J by 0 bases, with 12 bases left in between. The length of the CDR3 is 14 residues.

This sequence joins TRBV9 and TRBJ2-3; D possibly uses TRBD1 or TRBD2 (7 bases each). The CDR3 loop spans 17 amino acids. The germline CDR1 and CDR2 sequences are SGDLS and YYNGEE. Between the trimmed V and J ends, which lost 0 bases and 2 bases, there was a span of 16 bases. Written as DNA, the CDR3 is TGTGCCAGCAGCGTAGGCTGGGGGGGACAGAACACAGATACGCAGTATTTT. Protein product: CASSVGWGGQNTDTQYF. The complete variable domain, with remaining parts taken from reference TRBV9 and TRBJ2-3, reads DSGVTQTPKHLITATGQRVTLRCSPRSGDLSVYWYQQSLDQGLQFLIQYYNGEERAKGNILERFSAQQFPDLHSELNLSSLELGDSALYFCASSVGWGGQNTDTQYFGPGTRLTVL.

The chain has TRBV29-1 and TRBJ1-1, with a tentative D call TRBD1 (6 bases). The V and J ends lost 5 bases and 1 base respectively, with 11 bases between them. The V gene's germline CDR1 is SQVTM and CDR2 ANQGSEA. CDR3 length equals 13 residues. This CDR3 reads CSVSGQRNTEAFF. CDR3 nucleotides: TGCAGCGTTTCCGGACAGAGGAACACTGAAGCTTTCTTT.

This chain links TRBV28 with TRBJ1-2; TRBD1 agrees at 7 bases. The V segment lost 2 bases and the J segment 4 bases; nucleotides outside the gene matches: 4. CDR1 MDHEN and CDR2 SYDVKM come from the germline V gene. The length of the CDR3 is 14 residues. CDR3 residues: CASSLTGEPYGYTF. CDR3 nucleotides: TGTGCCAGCAGTTTAACAGGGGAACCCTATGGCTACACCTTC.

The chain employs TRBV11-2 and TRBJ2-2; 12 bases match TRBD2. The length of the CDR3 is 16 residues. Germline CDR1 and CDR2: SGHAT and FQNNGV. V lost 1 base, J lost 4 bases, and 1 base stayed unmatched. In DNA, the CDR3 is TGTGCCAGCAGCTTAGTACTAGCGGGAGGCACCGGGGAGCTGTTTTTT. Protein: CASSLVLAGGTGELFF.

The chain combines TRBV4-1 with TRBJ2-1, with 7 bases matching TRBD1. Germline CDR1 MGHRA, CDR2 YSYEKL. Trimming cost V 5 bases and J 3 bases; bases outside gene matches: 10. The CDR3 spans 16 residues. The CDR3 DNA sequence: TGCGCCAGCAGCACAACGCCGGGACAGATCTACAATGAGCAGTTCTTC. It yields the protein CASSTTPGQIYNEQFF.

The J gene is TRBJ2-1, the V gene TRBV9; 8 bases map to TRBD1. Trimming at V came to 0 bases and at J to 8 bases, leaving 4 bases not matched to a gene. Per germline, CDR1 SGDLS and CDR2 YYNGEE. The CDR3 loop spans 14 amino acids. The CDR3 loop is CASSVGQGLDEQFF. The CDR3 DNA sequence: TGTGCCAGCAGCGTAGGACAGGGGTTGGATGAGCAGTTCTTC. Looking up the rest from reference TRBV9 and TRBJ2-1 gives the full variable domain: DSGVTQTPKHLITATGQRVTLRCSPRSGDLSVYWYQQSLDQGLQFLIQYYNGEERAKGNILERFSAQQFPDLHSELNLSSLELGDSALYFCASSVGQGLDEQFFGPGTRLTVL.

The chain employs TRBV29-1 and TRBJ2-7, with no clear D. The CDR3 consists of 12 residues. Germline V CDR1 and CDR2: SQVTM, ANQGSEA. Trimming left V 3 bases short and J 4 bases short, with 10 bases between. CDR3 protein: CSVEGPGYEQYF. Written as DNA, the CDR3 is TGCAGCGTTGAGGGCCCCGGGTACGAGCAGTACTTC.